Below, 6 T cell receptor beta chains from the same sample are listed, as sequenced in a study of cytomegalovirus exposure and HLA in healthy donors. Primers for the PCR totalled 60 Vbeta and 13 Jbeta. The repertoire was sequenced with immunoSEQ multiplex PCR; TCRdb's copy has only in-frame clones and lacks some. Its clone listing holds around 77,000 clones. Input material: PBMCs. The receptor source for this set is a man in his forties or fifties in good health and CMV-seropositive.

The rearrangement links TRBV5-1 to TRBJ1-1; 10 positions agree with TRBD1. J was trimmed by 5 bases and V by 4 bases; bases with no gene match: 5. Looked up from germline, CDR1 is SGHRS and CDR2 is YFSETQ. The CDR3 loop spans 14 amino acids. In DNA, the CDR3 is TGCGCCAGCAGCACCGGGACAGGGGTAACTGAAGCTTTCTTT. This translates into CASSTGTGVTEAFF.

The chain recombines TRBV2 with TRBJ2-1; D is unclear. V was clipped by 7 bases and J by 4 bases, with 11 bases between them. The CDR3 sequence is 13 residues long. Looked up from germline, CDR1 is SNHLY and CDR2 is FYNNEI. The CDR3 DNA reads TGTGCCAGCATCAATACAGTATACAATGAGCAGTTCTTC. Protein product: CASINTVYNEQFF.

CDR3 sequence: CSVQGRANEQFF. The CDR3 region has the DNA TGCAGCGTTCAGGGGCGGGCCAATGAGCAGTTCTTC. The V gene is TRBV29-1, the J gene TRBJ2-1; possible D gene TRBD1, 6 bases. The CDR3 length is 12 residues. The V end lost 5 bases, the J end lost 6 bases, and 11 bases lay between the germline ends. In germline, CDR1 is SQVTM, CDR2 ANQGSEA.

As DNA, the CDR3 is TGTGCCAGCAGCCTTGCCCGGGAGGATGAGCAGTTCTTC. As protein: CASSLAREDEQFF. The chain joins TRBV5-4 to TRBJ2-1; 7 bases are a match to TRBD2. Trimming cost V 4 bases and J 8 bases; bases outside gene matches: 6. From germline, CDR1 is SGHNT and CDR2 YYREEE (reference sequence). The CDR3 is made up of 13 amino acids.

The rearrangement links TRBV7-2 to TRBJ2-7, with TRBD1 as a possible D gene (5 bases). Trimming took off 6 bases at V and 4 bases at J, with 13 bases between the two ends. This CDR3 comprises 13 residues. Looked up from germline, CDR1 is SGHTA and CDR2 is FQGNSA. The CDR3 DNA reads as TGTGCCAGCAGTCCTGGTCAGGGTTACGAGCAGTACTTC. Translating gives CASSPGQGYEQYF.

This rearrangement joins TRBV9 to TRBJ1-2, with D perhaps matching TRBD1 (6 bases). The V and J ends lost 2 bases and 0 bases respectively, with 11 bases between them. CDR1 SGDLS and CDR2 YYNGEE come from the germline V gene. This CDR3 spans 15 amino acids. The CDR3 DNA is TGTGCCAGCAGCGTTCACAGGGAAGCTAACTATGGCTACACCTTC. It yields the protein CASSVHREANYGYTF.